These 27 T cell receptor beta chains share one sample of origin, sequenced in a study of neurological immune-mediated disorders (dated by TCRdb to between 2018 and 2020). The time point label corresponds to: longitudinal time-point 1 (baseline). The library came from 5' RACE. Sequencing used an Illumina HiSeq 2500. TCRdb redid the processing of the public reads, applying fastp at Q25 and MiXCR, and retained in-frame beta chains. Every CDR3 protein is listed once, alongside the most common genes and DNA of its rows. In all, the sample holds some 77,000 distinct CDR3 sequences, and roughly 13% of those were seen once. The top ten clonotypes cover 4.6% of the sample. The sample taken for sequencing was PBMCs. Source of these receptors: a female donor with HTLV-1-associated myelopathy (HAM/TSP).

This chain uses TRBV2 with TRBJ2-1; D gene ambiguous. Germline V gives CDR1 SNHLY, CDR2 FYNNEI. The V gene lost 10 bases and the J gene lost 3 bases, with 7 bases spanning the gap. The CDR3 extends over 11 amino acids. This chain's CDR3 is CAICDYNEQFF. The CDR3, as DNA: TGTGCCATCTGCGACTACAATGAGCAGTTCTTC. Complete variable domain (other parts from reference TRBV2 and TRBJ2-1): EPEVTQTPSHQVTQMGQEVILRCVPISNHLYFYWYRQILGQKVEFLVSFYNNEISEKSEIFDDQFSVERPDGSNFTLKIRSTKLEDSAMYFCAICDYNEQFFGPGTRLTVL.

This clonotype showed up many times. The V call is TRBV10-3, the J call TRBJ2-5; maybe TRBD2 (5 bases). Trimming took 6 bases from V and 0 from J, leaving 5 bases between them. Germline loops: CDR1 ENHRY, CDR2 SYGVKD. This CDR3 comprises 12 residues. In DNA form, the CDR3 reads TGTGCCATCAGCGGGAACCAAGAGACCCAGTACTTC. Translating gives CAISGNQETQYF.

In this sample, this clonotype turned up many times. This sequence joins TRBV5-1 and TRBJ2-5; 9 nucleotides match TRBD1. V was clipped by 4 bases and J by 4 bases; unmatched bases: 5. The CDR3 consists of 14 residues. CDR1 and CDR2 (germline): SGHRS, YFSETQ. For the CDR3, the DNA is TGCGCCAGCAGCATGGGACAGGGATTAGAGACCCAGTACTTC. It yields the protein CASSMGQGLETQYF.

Only a few counts were recorded for this clonotype. One junction end disagrees with the germline gene, perhaps due to a read error. The chain links TRBV15 to TRBJ2-2; D call uncertain. Germline V gene data show CDR1 as LNHNV and CDR2 as YYDKDF (reference sequence). The CDR3 runs to 12 residues. CDR3 amino acids: CATMENTGELFF. The CDR3 DNA sequence: TGTGCTACCATGGAGAACACCGGGGAGCTGTTTTTT.

V and J are TRBV7-9 and TRBJ2-5; a weak D match, TRBD2 (6 bases). The CDR3 length is 15 residues. V was trimmed by 7 bases and J by 0 bases, leaving 15 bases between them. Germline values: CDR1 SEHNR, CDR2 FQNEAQ (reference sequence). The CDR3 DNA reads TGTGCCAGCACCCACTCCCGGGACTACCAAGAGACCCAGTACTTC. This encodes CASTHSRDYQETQYF.

This clonotype has at least ten counts. The gene calls are TRBV5-1 and TRBJ2-2, with D perhaps being TRBD1 or TRBD2 (5 bases each). From germline, CDR1 is SGHRS and CDR2 YFSETQ. Trimming removed 0 bases at V and 7 bases at J, with 10 bases between. The CDR3 length is 14 residues. In DNA, the CDR3 is TGCGCCAGCAGCTTGGAGGGGACGAACGGGGAGCTGTTTTTT. Translation: CASSLEGTNGELFF.

This clonotype showed up many times. Its ends do not fully match the called genes, so a read error is possible. V is TRBV15 and J is TRBJ2-5; D is ambiguous. CDR1 LNHNV and CDR2 YYDKDF come from the germline V gene (reference sequence). The CDR3 extends over 13 amino acids. CDR3 DNA sequence: TGTGCTACCAGCTTCAGTAACCAAGAGACCCAGTACTTC. This encodes CATSFSNQETQYF.

A single count supports this clonotype. The germline gene is not matched at one end of the junction; a read error may be the cause. The V gene is TRBV5-1, the J gene TRBJ2-3; D not certain. The CDR3 totals 14 residues. CDR1 is SGHRS, CDR2 YFSETQ, per germline. The CDR3 coding sequence is TGTGCCAGCAGCTTGGCCACCGGCACAGATACGCAGTATTTT. Translated, it gives CASSLATGTDTQYF.

A note on this clonotype: Given a much more abundant clone one base away, this may be a read error. This chain uses TRBV5-1 with TRBJ2-5; D not certain. Germline V gene data show CDR1 as SGHRS and CDR2 as YFSETQ. There are 14 residues in the CDR3. V lost 6 bases and J lost 0, with 12 bases in between. The CDR3 spells CASIQAPDQETQYF. CDR3 nucleotides: TGCGCCAGCATCCAAGCGCCCGACCAAGAGACCCAGTACTTC. The variable domain in full, with the rest retrieved from reference TRBV5-1 and TRBJ2-5, is KAGVTQTPRYLIKTRGQQVTLSCSPISGHRSVSWYQQTPGQGLQFLFEYFSETQRNKGNFPGRFSGRQFSNSRSEMNVSTLELGDSALYLCASIQAPDQETQYFGPGTRLLVL.

Ten or more counts support this clonotype. V gene TRBV28 combines with J gene TRBJ2-4, with 10 bases matching TRBD2. The CDR3 has 17 residues. With 5 bases clipped from V and 1 base from J, the junction kept 8 bases outside the gene matches. Germline V gene lookup returns CDR1 MDHEN and CDR2 SYDVKM. CDR3 bases: TGTGCCAGCAGTCCCTCCACAGCGGGGGGGGCCAAAAACATTCAGTACTTC. It translates to CASSPSTAGGAKNIQYF.

The count of this clonotype is one. A read error may account for a junction end that differs from germline. The chain combines TRBV7-9 with TRBJ2-3; 7 bases map to TRBD1. The CDR3 has 13 residues. Germline CDR1 and CDR2: SEHNR and FQNEAQ (reference sequence). The chain's CDR3 is CASSWDSKDTQYF. The DNA for the CDR3 is TGTGCCAGCAGCTGGGACAGCAAAGATACGCAGTATTTT.

The chain carries TRBV5-1 and TRBJ2-6, with TRBD1 matching 7 bases. V shed 9 bases and J 1 base; nucleotides not matched to a gene: 10. The germline CDR1 and CDR2 sequences are SGHRS and YFSETQ. The CDR3 totals 16 residues. CDR3 sequence: CAISLGQVSGANVLTF. The CDR3 DNA reads TGCGCCATCAGTTTAGGACAGGTTTCTGGGGCCAACGTCCTGACTTTC.

This clonotype was seen repeatedly, ten times or more. This chain connects TRBV28 to TRBJ2-1, with 12 bases matching TRBD2. There are 15 residues in the CDR3. Looked up from germline, CDR1 is MDHEN and CDR2 is SYDVKM. J gave up 4 bases and V 6 bases, and 4 bases lay outside the gene matches. CDR3 region: CASRRGLAGYNEQFF. The CDR3 coding sequence is TGTGCCAGCAGGAGAGGACTAGCGGGGTACAATGAGCAGTTCTTC.

This clonotype was found many times. This rearrangement joins TRBV12-3 or TRBV12-4 to TRBJ1-2; TRBD1 is a possible D gene (5 bases). Deletions cut 1 base from V and 3 bases from J, with 12 bases between. The CDR3 length is 15 residues. This CDR3 is CASSLEGHRYYGYTF. The CDR3, as DNA: TGTGCCAGCAGTTTAGAGGGGCACAGATACTATGGCTACACCTTC.

This clonotype has ten or more counts. The chain employs TRBV5-1 and TRBJ2-7; D is tentatively TRBD1 or TRBD2 (6 bases each). Trimming left V 0 bases short and J 0 bases short, with 16 bases between. Germline CDR1 reads SGHRS; CDR2 reads YFSETQ. This CDR3 is built from 17 residues. The CDR3 reads CASSLGSGGGFSYEQYF. CDR3 nucleotide sequence: TGCGCCAGCAGCTTGGGTTCCGGGGGCGGTTTCTCCTACGAGCAGTACTTC.

This clonotype was detected many times. The rearrangement links TRBV5-1 to TRBJ2-7, with a possible D match to TRBD2 (6 bases). Germline-derived CDR1 and CDR2 are SGHRS and YFSETQ. The CDR3 is 16 amino acids. V lost 4 bases to trimming and J lost 1 base, with 18 bases between them. CDR3 bases: TGCGCCAGCAGCCTAATGCCGGGAGTCGGTTCCTACGAGCAGTACTTC. Amino acid sequence: CASSLMPGVGSYEQYF.

By sample share, this clonotype is medium-sized (0.01 to 0.1%). The V and J genes are TRBV5-1 and TRBJ2-6, with D hard to call. Germline V gene data show CDR1 as SGHRS and CDR2 as YFSETQ. Trimming cost V 0 bases and J 2 bases, with 9 bases left between them. The CDR3 loop spans 16 amino acids. CDR3 amino acids: CASSLDPGTGANVLTF. CDR3 in DNA: TGCGCCAGCAGCTTGGATCCTGGGACTGGGGCCAACGTCCTGACTTTC.

This clonotype was found many times. DNA for the CDR3: TGTGCCAGCCGACTGGAGGGGGACGAGCAGTACTTC. Its translation: CASRLEGDEQYF. The chain couples TRBV7-9 to TRBJ2-7, with D perhaps matching TRBD1 or TRBD2 (6 bases each). Germline V gene sequence: CDR1 SEHNR, CDR2 FQNEAQ (reference sequence). The CDR3 contains 12 residues. V was clipped by 8 bases and J by 5 bases, with 13 bases between them.

This chain links TRBV5-6 with TRBJ2-3; D not certain. The CDR3 sequence is 15 residues long. V was cut by 0 bases and J by 0 bases, with 8 bases left in between. Germline V CDR1 and CDR2: SGHDT, YYEEEE. In DNA form, the CDR3 reads TGTGCCAGCAGCTTGGCCACAGCTAGCACAGATACGCAGTATTTT. Residues: CASSLATASTDTQYF.

This clonotype appeared many times. The chain employs TRBV9 and TRBJ1-2; no clear D. The CDR3 runs to 15 residues. The V end lost 3 bases, the J end lost 2 bases, and 14 bases lay between the germline ends. The germline V gene encodes CDR1 SGDLS and CDR2 YYNGEE. CDR3 in DNA: TGTGCCAGCAGCGCCCCGGTGGGAGCGAACTATGGCTACACCTTC. This codes for CASSAPVGANYGYTF. The variable domain in full, completed from reference TRBV9 and TRBJ1-2, reads DSGVTQTPKHLITATGQRVTLRCSPRSGDLSVYWYQQSLDQGLQFLIQYYNGEERAKGNILERFSAQQFPDLHSELNLSSLELGDSALYFCASSAPVGANYGYTFGSGTRLTVV.

This clonotype was counted at least ten times. The chain links TRBV7-9 to TRBJ2-1; 8 nucleotides line up with TRBD1. Trimming at V came to 0 bases and at J to 15 bases, leaving 10 bases not matched to a gene. CDR3 size: 14 residues. The germline CDR1 and CDR2 sequences are SEHNR and FQNEAQ (reference sequence). Written as DNA, the CDR3 is TGTGCCAGCAGCTTAGCAGGAGGGTTGGACAGGGTGTTCTTC. It is translated as CASSLAGGLDRVFF.

The table lists this clonotype with many counts. The chain recombines TRBV20-1 with TRBJ1-3; TRBD1 is a possible D gene (6 bases). V lost 5 bases and J 4 bases, leaving 15 bases between the germline ends. Germline CDR1 DFQATT, CDR2 SNEGSKA (reference sequence). CDR3 size: 14 residues. The CDR3 DNA is TGCAGTGCTTACAACAGGGCCAGAGGAAACACCATATATTTT. Amino acids: CSAYNRARGNTIYF.

Turning to this clonotype: Germline is not matched at one junction end, which may reflect a read error. The chain employs TRBV5-1 and TRBJ2-7, with a possible D match to TRBD2 (6 bases). The CDR3 is 17 residues long. Germline CDR1 reads SGHRS; CDR2 reads YFSETQ. The CDR3 region is CANSLRDSLMKAYEQYF. The CDR3 nucleotides are TGCGCCAACAGCTTGAGGGACTCCTTGATGAAAGCCTACGAGCAGTACTTC.

This clonotype was picked up many times. The CDR3 loop reads CSVAYIGSGNTIYF. Here the CDR3 DNA reads TGCAGCGTAGCCTACATAGGATCTGGAAACACCATATATTTT. The chain recombines TRBV29-1 with TRBJ1-3; D uncertain. The CDR3 contains 14 residues. Germline V CDR1 and CDR2: SQVTM, ANQGSEA. Trimming took 6 bases from V and 1 from J, leaving 13 bases between them.

This clonotype has a count of ten or more. The chain employs TRBV6-5 and TRBJ2-4; possibly TRBD1 for D (7 bases). The V end was cut by 2 bases, the J end by 5 bases, with 16 bases between. The length of the CDR3 is 16 residues. The germline V gene has CDR1 MNHEY and CDR2 SVGAGI. CDR3 sequence (DNA): TGTGCCAGCAGTTACGGGGCAGGGGGAGGCCAAAACATTCAGTACTTC. Its protein is CASSYGAGGGQNIQYF.

This clonotype was recorded many times. V usage is TRBV5-1 and J usage is TRBJ2-1; the D is unclear. CDR1 is SGHRS and CDR2 is YFSETQ in the germline V gene. Trimming left V 2 bases short and J 0 bases short, with 6 bases between. The CDR3 consists of 14 residues. The CDR3 reads CASSFAASYNEQFF. CDR3 DNA sequence: TGCGCCAGCAGCTTTGCGGCCTCCTACAATGAGCAGTTCTTC.

This clonotype was seen a few times. The V call is TRBV2, the J call TRBJ2-2; unclear D gene. Trimming removed 5 bases at V and 2 bases at J, with 12 bases between. CDR3 length equals 15 residues. Germline loops: CDR1 SNHLY, CDR2 FYNNEI. CDR3 bases: TGTGCCAGCAGTTTTCCAGGAGTTAACACCGGGGAGCTGTTTTTT. Protein: CASSFPGVNTGELFF.